This T cell receptor (beta chain) was identified in a study of technical replicates of blood from several donors. Repertoires were generated with immunoSEQ multiplex PCR, while TCRdb's copy carries only in-frame clones and drops some. The sample contains 85,000 to 100,000 clones, around 95% of which appear only once. J lost 12 bases, V lost 4 bases, and 8 bases had no gene match. This CDR3 has 15 residues. Germline loops: CDR1 SGHDT, CDR2 YYEEEE. The chain uses TRBV5-6 and TRBJ2-1; TRBD2 matches at 15 bases. The source is a human donor in good health. The sample consisted of T cells isolated from PBMCs. In nucleotides, the CDR3 is TGTGCCAGCAGCCAGGGACTAGCGGGGGGCGACCCGCAGTTCTTC. This translates into CASSQGLAGGDPQFF.